These T cell receptor beta chains were read from a single sample in a study of T cell repertoires in cytomegalovirus infection. TCRdb redid the calling of the reads with MiXCR, one entry per CDR3 protein. The sample lists about 890,000 distinct CDR3 sequences; around 30% were seen once. Antigen specificity for these receptors is unknown. The material was cultured CD8+ T cells from PBMCs, obtained from culture after CMV antigen stimulation. The receptors shown here come from a human donor in good health (CMV status not recorded). Some clones in this sample may be carry-over from other donors' samples. CDR3s include the opening cysteine and the closing phenylalanine or tryptophan. D genes are given only for firm matches. Some rows have no size entry. The others give once, few or many, or a class for an expanded clone.

j_call clone_size v_call d_call cdr3_aa cdr3_nt
TRBJ2-5 many TRBV7-2 TRBD2 CASSLAGGLAGGPETQYF TGTGCCAGCAGCTTAGCGGGCGGACTAGCGGGGGGGCCTGAGACCCAGTACTTC
TRBJ2-7 once TRBV5-8 - CASSFWGHEQYF TGTGCCAGCAGCTTCTGGGGGCACGAGCAGTACTTC
TRBJ2-7 - TRBV7-9 - CASSPASRVAEQYF TGTGCCAGCAGCCCCGCGAGCAGGGTGGCCGAGCAGTACTTC
TRBJ2-1 few TRBV5-1 TRBD2 CASSVGGTSGYNEQFF TGCGCCAGCAGCGTCGGCGGGACTAGCGGCTACAATGAGCAGTTCTTC
TRBJ2-3 - TRBV28 TRBD2 CASSPLAGIRTDTQYF TGTGCCAGCAGTCCTCTAGCGGGGATCCGCACAGATACGCAGTATTTT
TRBJ1-2 few TRBV12-3/TRBV12-4 TRBD1 CASSFRETGEKGYTF TGTGCCAGCAGTTTTCGGGAGACAGGGGAGAAAGGCTACACCTTC
TRBJ1-2 - TRBV7-9 - CASSQGLLGAYGYTF TGTGCCAGCAGCCAAGGACTTCTTGGGGCCTATGGCTACACCTTC
TRBJ2-7 - TRBV10-3 - CAIMGFYEQYF TGTGCCATCATGGGTTTTTACGAGCAGTACTTC
TRBJ2-7 many TRBV7-9 - CASSLPTRTYEQYF TGTGCCAGCAGCTTACCGACACGAACCTACGAGCAGTACTTC
TRBJ2-5 few TRBV11-2 - CASSPTWAEETQYF TGTGCCAGCAGCCCTACTTGGGCTGAAGAGACCCAGTACTTC
TRBJ2-1 - TRBV6-5 - CASSIFGGGDAYNEQFF TGTGCCAGCAGTATTTTTGGAGGGGGCGACGCTTACAATGAGCAGTTCTTC
TRBJ1-2 - TRBV28 - CASSFYGQPHYGYTF TGTGCCAGCAGTTTCTATGGACAGCCACACTATGGCTACACCTTC
TRBJ2-1 few TRBV6-5 - CASRTGFEQFF TGTGCCAGCAGAACAGGGTTTGAGCAGTTCTTC
TRBJ2-1 - TRBV5-8 TRBD1 CASSFLVGTGYNEQFF TGTGCCAGCAGCTTCCTCGTTGGGACAGGGTACAATGAGCAGTTCTTC
TRBJ2-7 few TRBV7-9 - CASSRRQGSAEQYF TGTGCCAGCAGCCGGAGGCAGGGGAGCGCCGAGCAGTACTTC
TRBJ2-7 few TRBV2 TRBD1 CASRGDRGIATYEQYF TGTGCCAGCAGGGGGGACAGGGGAATAGCAACCTACGAGCAGTACTTT
TRBJ2-2 few TRBV4-3 - CASSRGSPTGSDTGELFF TGCGCCAGCAGCCGCGGGAGCCCAACAGGGTCCGACACCGGGGAGCTGTTTTTT
TRBJ2-7 - TRBV2 - CASSDRLGEQYF TGTGCCAGCAGTGACCGACTGGGCGAGCAGTACTTC
TRBJ2-2 - TRBV6-2/TRBV6-3 - CASKGAGLELFF TGTGCCAGCAAGGGCGCAGGGCTGGAGCTGTTTTTT
TRBJ1-2 - TRBV4-1 TRBD1 CASSQVLTGTGFAGYTF TGCGCCAGCAGCCAAGTCCTTACCGGGACAGGGTTCGCTGGCTACACCTTC
TRBJ2-7 few TRBV19 - CASIGPENYEQYF TGTGCCAGTATCGGGCCGGAGAACTACGAGCAGTACTTC
TRBJ2-5 - TRBV7-9 TRBD1 CANSPGQGRETQYF TGTGCCAACAGTCCCGGACAGGGGAGAGAGACCCAGTACTTC
TRBJ1-1 - TRBV10-2 TRBD1 CASSDSVEGATEAFF TGCGCCAGCAGTGACTCCGTCGAGGGGGCCACTGAAGCTTTCTTT
TRBJ2-3 once TRBV11-1 - CASSSALWTETSTDTQYF TGTGCCAGCAGCTCAGCCCTCTGGACAGAAACTAGCACAGATACGCAGTATTTT
TRBJ1-2 once TRBV18 - CASPTGLGGYTF TGTGCCAGCCCGACAGGTCTGGGTGGCTACACCTTC
TRBJ1-4 - TRBV15 - CATSRVPPQPPTNEKLFF TGTGCCACCAGCAGAGTCCCCCCACAGCCTCCAACTAATGAAAAACTGTTTTTT
TRBJ2-5 - TRBV6-2/TRBV6-3 - CASTTGGVETQYF TGTGCCAGCACTACAGGAGGGGTCGAGACCCAGTACTTC
TRBJ2-1 - TRBV19 TRBD2 CASSIEGGGSYNEQFF TGTGCCAGTAGTATAGAAGGCGGGGGCTCCTACAATGAGCAGTTCTTC
TRBJ2-5 - TRBV10-2 - CASSTGWAQTQYF TGCGCCAGCAGTACGGGTTGGGCTCAGACCCAGTACTTC
TRBJ2-3 - TRBV5-6 TRBD2 CASNDLAGGSTDTQYF TGTGCCAGCAACGATCTAGCGGGGGGCAGCACAGATACGCAGTATTTT
TRBJ2-1 - TRBV12-3/TRBV12-4 - CASSLGGGGSHNEQFF TGTGCCAGCAGTTTAGGTGGGGGCGGCTCCCACAATGAGCAGTTCTTC
TRBJ2-1 many TRBV7-2 TRBD2 CASSREVAGAYNEQFF TGTGCCAGCAGCAGGGAGGTAGCGGGGGCCTACAATGAGCAGTTCTTC
TRBJ1-6 - TRBV4-2 - CASSQSLDRPLHF TGTGCCAGCAGCCAATCTTTGGACAGACCCCTCCACTTT
TRBJ1-2 - TRBV5-6 - CASSWVREANYGYTF TGTGCCAGCAGCTGGGTGAGGGAAGCTAACTATGGCTACACCTTC
TRBJ2-2 - TRBV7-8 - CASAGGELFF TGTGCCAGTGCCGGCGGGGAGCTGTTTTTT
TRBJ1-4 few TRBV4-1 - CASSQVVQVGEKLFF TGCGCCAGCAGCCAAGTCGTACAGGTGGGGGAAAAACTGTTTTTT
TRBJ1-5 few TRBV24-1 - CATSAGSNQPQHF TGTGCCACCAGTGCCGGTTCAAATCAGCCCCAGCATTTT
TRBJ2-3 few TRBV25-1 - CASSERRLTDTQYF TGTGCCAGCAGTGAGAGGCGGCTCACAGATACGCAGTATTTT
TRBJ2-2 - TRBV7-6 TRBD2 CASSTATSGGSPGELFF TGTGCCAGCAGCACGGCTACTAGCGGGGGGTCCCCCGGGGAGCTGTTTTTT
TRBJ2-3 few TRBV27 TRBD2 CASSLSAGGADTQYF TGTGCCAGCAGTTTATCGGCGGGGGGGGCAGATACGCAGTATTTT
TRBJ1-1 - TRBV6-1 TRBD1 CASSSGDRVDEAFF TGTGCCAGCAGTTCCGGAGACAGGGTCGATGAAGCTTTCTTT
TRBJ2-4 - TRBV4-3 TRBD1 CASSQSGQGASKNIQYF TGCGCCAGCAGCCAATCCGGACAGGGGGCATCCAAAAACATTCAGTACTTC
TRBJ2-2 - TRBV20-1 - CSARGRREANTGELFF TGCAGTGCTAGAGGTCGGAGGGAAGCGAACACCGGGGAGCTGTTTTTT
TRBJ1-6 - TRBV7-6 - CASSLEGRESPLHF TGTGCCAGCAGCTTAGAGGGCAGGGAATCACCCCTCCACTTT
TRBJ2-2 many TRBV7-8 TRBD1 CASSVPGTGGNTGELFF TGTGCCAGCAGTGTCCCCGGGACAGGGGGCAACACCGGGGAGCTGTTTTTT
TRBJ2-5 few TRBV6-2/TRBV6-3 TRBD1 CASSFLDPGQPLEIETQYF TGTGCCAGCAGTTTTTTGGACCCGGGACAGCCTTTGGAGATTGAGACCCAGTACTTC
TRBJ1-1 - TRBV4-1 - CASSQAGTLNTEAFF TGCGCCAGCAGCCAAGCCGGGACACTGAACACTGAAGCTTTCTTT
TRBJ2-7 - TRBV7-8 - CASSLAYLSYEQYF TGTGCCAGCAGCTTAGCGTACTTATCCTACGAGCAGTACTTC
TRBJ2-1 - TRBV28 - CANSLVGSSYNEQFF TGTGCCAACAGTTTAGTGGGGAGCTCCTACAATGAGCAGTTCTTC
TRBJ2-7 few TRBV7-7 TRBD2 CASSLRTGGADEQYF TGTGCTAGCAGCCTCCGGACCGGGGGGGCCGACGAGCAGTACTTC